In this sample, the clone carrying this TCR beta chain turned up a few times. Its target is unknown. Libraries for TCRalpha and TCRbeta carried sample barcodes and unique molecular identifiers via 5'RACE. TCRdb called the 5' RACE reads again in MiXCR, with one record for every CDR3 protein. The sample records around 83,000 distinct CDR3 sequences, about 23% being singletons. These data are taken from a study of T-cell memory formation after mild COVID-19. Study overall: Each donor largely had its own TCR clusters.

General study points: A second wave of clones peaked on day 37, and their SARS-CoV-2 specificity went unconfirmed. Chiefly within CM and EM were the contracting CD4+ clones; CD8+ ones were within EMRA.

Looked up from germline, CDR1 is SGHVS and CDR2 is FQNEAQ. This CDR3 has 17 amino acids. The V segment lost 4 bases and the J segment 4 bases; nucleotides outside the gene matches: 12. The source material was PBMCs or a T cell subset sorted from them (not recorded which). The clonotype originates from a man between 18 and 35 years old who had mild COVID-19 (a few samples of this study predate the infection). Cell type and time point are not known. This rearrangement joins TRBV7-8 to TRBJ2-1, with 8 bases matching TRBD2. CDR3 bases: TGTGCCAGCAGCTATATGGCGGGCGGGGGGCCGTACAATGAGCAGTTCTTC. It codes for CASSYMAGGGPYNEQFF.